The present entry profiles one T cell receptor beta chain with its context. This entry belongs to a study of PD-L1 blockade in urothelial cancer. Overall study context: Starting around 2014, patients were given atezolizumab (1,200 mg intravenously every 3 weeks).

Per the germline V gene, CDR1 is GTSNPN and CDR2 is SVGIG (reference sequence). Trimming removed 3 bases from V and 5 bases from J, with 10 bases in between. CDR3 length equals 13 residues. PCRs were each spiked with synthetic TCR analog templates. Using immunoSEQ multiplex PCR, the repertoire was profiled, and TCRdb retains in-frame clones only, with some absent. The sample consists of 85,000 to 90,000 clones, 85% to 90% of them appearing once. Regarding time point: pretreatment peripheral blood. The input for sequencing was PBMCs, taken around atezolizumab (anti-PD-L1) treatment. The clonotype originates from a man aged 55 to 69 with urothelial cancer. The chain uses TRBV30 and TRBJ2-2; D possibly corresponds to TRBD2 (5 bases). The CDR3, as DNA: TGTGCCTGGAGCCGGAGCGGTACCGGGGAGCTGTTTTTT. Residues: CAWSRSGTGELFF.